The 15 T cell receptor beta chains given below trace back to one sample, sequenced in a study of blood T cell repertoires in COVID-19. Profiled with immunoSEQ multiplex PCR; TCRdb holds only in-frame clones, not every one. The sample comprises about 160,000 clones, roughly 84% of which are singletons, and approximately 5.4% rests with the top ten. The sequenced sample consisted of peripheral blood. The receptors shown here come from a woman aged 50 to 60 with COVID-19, enrolled during active disease.

This sequence joins TRBV18 and TRBJ2-3; 7 bases agree with TRBD2. Germline V gene lookup returns CDR1 KGHSH and CDR2 LQKENI. This CDR3 contains 14 residues. The junction had 2 bases not matched to a gene; V was cut back by 5 bases and J by 0 bases. CDR3 nucleotide sequence: TGTGCCAGCTCATGGGACTATAGCACAGATACGCAGTATTTT. Residues: CASSWDYSTDTQYF.

The rearrangement joins TRBV7-6 to TRBJ2-6, with D possibly matching TRBD1 (5 bases). The CDR3 sequence is 18 residues long. Germline CDR1 is SGHVS and CDR2 is FNYEAQ. V was shortened by 1 base and J by 0 bases, with 13 bases between the two germline ends. CDR3 nucleotides: TGTGCCAGCAGCTTAGAAGGGGCCCTAAGCTCTGGGGCCAACGTCCTGACTTTC. This encodes CASSLEGALSSGANVLTF.

The chain carries TRBV30 and TRBJ2-5; the D is unclear. Germline CDR1 is GTSNPN and CDR2 is SVGIG (reference sequence). V lost 1 base and J 4 bases, leaving 7 bases between the germline ends. The CDR3 contains 12 residues. In DNA, the CDR3 is TGTGCCTGGAGTGACGTGGCAGAGACCCAGTACTTC. Translated, it gives CAWSDVAETQYF. Filled out from reference TRBV30 and TRBJ2-5, the complete variable domain reads SQTIHQWPATLVQPVGSPLSLECTVEGTSNPNLYWYRQAAGRGLQLLFYSVGIGQISSEVPQNLSASRPQDRQFILSSKKLLLSDSGFYLCAWSDVAETQYFGPGTRLLVL.

This clone was counted once. CDR3 bases: TGCGCCAGCGTACAGGGGGCAGGTTCACCCCTCCACTTT. It translates to CASVQGAGSPLHF. The chain employs TRBV10-2 and TRBJ1-6, with 9 positions matching TRBD1. This CDR3 region has 13 residues. Trimming took 8 bases from V and 9 from J; bases not matched to a gene: 5. Germline values: CDR1 WSHSY, CDR2 SAAADI.

This chain joins TRBV5-1 and TRBJ2-3; 13 bases align to TRBD2. Germline V gives CDR1 SGHRS, CDR2 YFSETQ. This CDR3 is built from 16 residues. V gave up 4 bases and J gave up 8 bases; unmatched junction bases: 10. The CDR3 sequence: CASSGMGTSGDITQYF. The CDR3, as DNA: TGCGCCAGCAGCGGAATGGGGACTAGCGGGGACATTACGCAGTATTTT.

This clone has only one observation. The rearrangement uses TRBV29-1 and TRBJ2-3; 7 bases are a match to TRBD2. The CDR3 is 14 residues long. Trimming removed 3 bases from V and 1 base from J; junction bases left unmatched: 4. Germline V gives CDR1 SQVTM, CDR2 ANQGSEA. CDR3 bases: TGCAGCGTTGAGTCCCGGGGGGGCACAGATACGCAGTATTTT. Translation gives CSVESRGGTDTQYF.

This clone has just one count. One end of the junction does not line up with germline, which may come from a read error. J is TRBJ2-1 and V is TRBV12-3 or TRBV12-4; TRBD2 agrees at 9 bases. The CDR3 extends over 13 amino acids. In DNA form, the CDR3 reads TGTGCCAGCAGTTTAGGACTAGCGGTAACCCCGGTCTTC. It is translated as CASSLGLAVTPVF.

Turning to this clone: Different DNA sequences within this sample yield the same CDR3. This sequence joins TRBV21-1 and TRBJ1-3; no check of the table's D call, TRBD1, against the DNA was made. TRBV21-1 is classified as a pseudogene. This CDR3 is built from 14 residues. The CDR3 nucleotides read TGTGCCAGCAGCACCGGACAGGGTAGAAACACCATATATTTT. This encodes CASSTGQGRNTIYF.

The CDR3 nucleotides are TGTGCCAGCAGCTTAGGACTAGCGGGGGGCCATGAGCAGTTCTTC. It is translated as CASSLGLAGGHEQFF. The gene calls are TRBV7-3 and TRBJ2-1, with 14 bases fitting TRBD2. The V and J ends lost 2 bases and 8 bases, in that order; junction bases with no gene match: 2. The CDR3 extends over 15 amino acids. Germline CDR1 is SGHTA and CDR2 is FQGTGA.

This clone was found once. V and J are TRBV12-3 or TRBV12-4 and TRBJ2-1; D is perhaps TRBD2 (6 bases). Trimming stripped 5 bases from V and 8 bases from J, with 10 bases between. The CDR3 contains 12 residues. CDR3 nucleotide sequence: TGTGCCAGCAGTGTTAGGGAGGATGAGCAGTTCTTC. Translation: CASSVREDEQFF.

J is TRBJ2-7 and V is TRBV13; 8 positions agree with TRBD1. The length of the CDR3 is 15 residues. The germline gives CDR1 PRHDT, CDR2 FYEKMQ (reference sequence). J lost 3 bases, V lost 4 bases, and 8 bases had no gene match. The CDR3 nucleotides are TGTGCCAGCAGCTCTTCGACAGGGGTCCACTACGAGCAGTACTTC. It encodes CASSSSTGVHYEQYF.

The chain carries TRBV12-3 or TRBV12-4 and TRBJ1-3, with 7 bases fitting TRBD1. The CDR3 contains 13 residues. The V gene end was trimmed by 6 bases and the J gene end by 4 bases; junction bases not matched to a gene: 3. CDR3 in DNA: TGTGCCAGCAGAGACAGGGCGGGAAACACCATATATTTT. Translated: CASRDRAGNTIYF.

This chain joins TRBV11-2 and TRBJ2-7; a weak D match, TRBD2 (6 bases). Trimming removed 1 base from V and 2 bases from J, with 21 bases in between. Germline V lookup: CDR1 SGHAT, CDR2 FQNNGV. This CDR3 is built from 18 residues. The CDR3 loop is CASSLGGPDWGETYEQYF. The CDR3 bases are TGTGCCAGCAGCTTAGGAGGACCGGATTGGGGGGAGACCTACGAGCAGTACTTC.

V gene TRBV30 combines with J gene TRBJ1-1, with D unresolved. This CDR3 is built from 13 residues. Germline CDR1 reads GTSNPN; CDR2 reads SVGIG (reference sequence). Trimming cost V 0 bases and J 2 bases, with 7 bases left between them. The CDR3 coding sequence is TGTGCCTGGAGTGTGCGGGCCAACACTGAAGCTTTCTTT. As protein: CAWSVRANTEAFF.

This clone occurred a few times. J is TRBJ1-5 and V is TRBV3-1 (or the pseudogene TRBV3-2); D is uncertain. The germline V gene has CDR1 LGHDT and CDR2 YNNKEL (reference sequence). V lost 1 base, J lost 6 bases, and 16 bases lay in between. The CDR3 is 16 residues long. The CDR3 reads CASSQGRETWVQPQHF. CDR3 nucleotide sequence: TGTGCCAGCAGCCAAGGGAGGGAGACTTGGGTTCAGCCCCAGCATTTT.